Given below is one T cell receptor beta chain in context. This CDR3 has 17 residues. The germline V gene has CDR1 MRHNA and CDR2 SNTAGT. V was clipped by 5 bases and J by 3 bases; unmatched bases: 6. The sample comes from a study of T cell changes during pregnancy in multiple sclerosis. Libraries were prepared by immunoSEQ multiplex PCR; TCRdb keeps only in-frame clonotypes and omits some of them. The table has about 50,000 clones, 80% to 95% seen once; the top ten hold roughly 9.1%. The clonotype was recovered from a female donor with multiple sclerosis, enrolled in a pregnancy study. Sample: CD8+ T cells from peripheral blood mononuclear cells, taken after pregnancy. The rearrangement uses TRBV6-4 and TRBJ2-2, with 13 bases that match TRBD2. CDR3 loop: CASSSTSGGPDTGELFF. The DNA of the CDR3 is TGTGCCAGCAGTTCGACTAGCGGGGGGCCGGACACCGGGGAGCTGTTTTTT.